A single T cell receptor beta chain is shown here with its context. The sample is drawn from a study of blood T cell repertoires in COVID-19. Across the whole study: The United States, Italy and Spain provided the acute and convalescent COVID-19 samples. T cells, B-cell-depleted T cells, or PBMCs supplied cDNA or gDNA.

V shed 2 bases and J shed 5 bases, with 13 bases lying between them. Germline CDR1 ENHRY, CDR2 SYGVKD. CDR3 length: 16 residues. Source study methods: By means of reference gene primer amplification, nucleated cell counts were estimated. Sequenced by immunoSEQ multiplex PCR; TCRdb stores in-frame clones only, minus some. V and J calls and clone size are those listed in that table; D and trimming were worked out from the DNA. The sample holds roughly 280,000 clones, 70% to 90% seen once. The TCR comes from a man aged 18 to 29 with active or convalescent COVID-19. The V and J genes are TRBV10-3 and TRBJ1-6; a possible D gene is TRBD1 (6 bases). Input material: peripheral blood. In DNA form, the CDR3 reads TGTGCCATCAGTGAGGGGGGCGGACGGGATAATTCACCCCTCCACTTT. Its protein product is CAISEGGGRDNSPLHF.